This T cell receptor beta chain was documented in a study of spatial heterogeneity in lung cancer. Study-wide results and caveats: Tumor T cells had an estimated coverage that came to 7% to 8% for alpha chains and 13% for beta chains. It was found that expanded intratumoral alpha and beta TCR counts tracked tumor mutation counts. Expanded TCRs classified as ubiquitous or regional were counted, and these counts tracked ubiquitous and regional nonsynonymous mutations, respectively.

As to time point: sample taken at primary tumor resection. No cells were sorted before sequencing. The whole RNA sequenced was extracted from tumor, nontumor lung or frozen PBMC. This clonotype counts as medium-sized. What it recognizes is unknown. V was pared by 8 bases and J by 2 bases, with 5 bases of the junction left unmatched. Germline V lookup: CDR1 MDHEN, CDR2 SYDVKM. This CDR3 region has 14 residues. Unique molecular identifiers tagged every individual TCR cDNA molecule. One entry per CDR3 protein results from TCRdb running MiXCR on the 5' RACE reads. The top ten hold approximately 10% of the sample, which has about 1,500 distinct CDR3 sequences, about 7% seen once.

The sequencing used lung tumor tissue, collected at surgery. The TCR was taken from a female donor with early-stage non-small cell lung cancer. The chain combines TRBV28 with TRBJ2-1; 8 bases align to TRBD2. The CDR3 protein is CASHAGRAYNEQFF. The CDR3 nucleotides read TGTGCCAGCCACGCCGGGAGGGCCTACAATGAGCAGTTCTTC.